This T cell receptor (beta chain) was identified during a study of blood T cell repertoires in COVID-19. Across the study: Samples came from the United States, Italy and Spain, spanning acute and convalescent COVID-19.

The V and J ends lost 8 bases and 0 bases respectively, with 10 bases between them. The CDR3 is 13 amino acids. Germline CDR1 reads MNHNY; CDR2 reads SVGAGI (reference sequence). Authors' processing steps: Nucleated cell number was recorded as an estimate derived from reference gene primer amplification. The table came from immunoSEQ multiplex PCR; TCRdb's copy has only in-frame clones and leaves some out. D and trimming were read from the DNA, whereas the V and J calls and clone size are those reported in that table. The data show under 200,000 clones, around 82% seen once. The chain carries TRBV6-6 and TRBJ1-2; D is possibly TRBD1 (5 bases). What was sequenced was peripheral blood. This receptor was obtained from a woman aged 80 or over with acute or convalescent COVID-19. The CDR3 loop is CASDSSPNYGYTF. CDR3 in DNA: TGTGCCAGCGACAGCTCACCTAACTATGGCTACACCTTC.